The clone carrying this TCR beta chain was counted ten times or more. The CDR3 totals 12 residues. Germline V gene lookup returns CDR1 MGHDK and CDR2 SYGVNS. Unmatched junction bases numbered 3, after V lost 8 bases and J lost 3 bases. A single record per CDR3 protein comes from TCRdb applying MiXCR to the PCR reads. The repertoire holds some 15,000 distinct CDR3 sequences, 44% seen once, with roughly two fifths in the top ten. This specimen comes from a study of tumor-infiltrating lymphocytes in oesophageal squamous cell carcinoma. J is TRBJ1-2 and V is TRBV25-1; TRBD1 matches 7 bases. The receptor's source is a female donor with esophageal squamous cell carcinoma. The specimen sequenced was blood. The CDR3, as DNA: TGTGCCAGCCGGACAGGTGACTATGGCTACACCTTC. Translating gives CASRTGDYGYTF.